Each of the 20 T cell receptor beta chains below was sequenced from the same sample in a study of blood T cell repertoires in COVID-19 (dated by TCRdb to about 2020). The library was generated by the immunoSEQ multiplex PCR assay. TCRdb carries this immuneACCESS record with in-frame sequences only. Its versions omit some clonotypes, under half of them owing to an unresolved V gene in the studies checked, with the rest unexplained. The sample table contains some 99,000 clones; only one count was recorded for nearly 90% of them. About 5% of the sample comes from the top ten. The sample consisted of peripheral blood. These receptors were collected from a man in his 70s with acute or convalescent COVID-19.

The CDR3 here is CASSLTGYNYGYTF. Written as DNA, the CDR3 is TGTGCCAGCAGCTTGACGGGGTACAACTATGGCTACACCTTC. The chain joins TRBV5-6 to TRBJ1-2, with D unclear. The CDR3 runs to 14 residues. V was shortened by 1 base and J by 2 bases, with 9 bases between the two germline ends. Germline lookup yields CDR1 SGHDT and CDR2 YYEEEE.

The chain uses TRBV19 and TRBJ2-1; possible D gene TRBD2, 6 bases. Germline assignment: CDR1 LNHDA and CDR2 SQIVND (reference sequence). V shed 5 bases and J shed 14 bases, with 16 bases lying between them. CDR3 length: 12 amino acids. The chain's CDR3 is CASSPAGTAEFF. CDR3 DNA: TGTGCCAGTAGTCCAGCCGGGACTGCCGAGTTCTTC. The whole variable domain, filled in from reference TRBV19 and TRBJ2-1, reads DGGITQSPKYLFRKEGQNVTLSCEQNLNHDAMYWYRQDPGQGLRLIYYSQIVNDFQKGDIAEGYSVSREKKESFPLTVTSAQKNPTAFYLCASSPAGTAEFFGPGTRLTVL.

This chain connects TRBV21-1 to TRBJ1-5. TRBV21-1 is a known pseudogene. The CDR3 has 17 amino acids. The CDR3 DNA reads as TGTGCCAGCAGCAAAGCCCTCGGGAGGGGGCCCAATCAGCCCCAGCATTTT. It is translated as CASSKALGRGPNQPQHF.

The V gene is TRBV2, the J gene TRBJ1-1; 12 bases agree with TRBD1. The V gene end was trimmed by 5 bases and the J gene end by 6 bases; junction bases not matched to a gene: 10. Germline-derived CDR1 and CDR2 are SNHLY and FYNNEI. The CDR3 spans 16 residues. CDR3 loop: CASSPGQGARGPEAFF. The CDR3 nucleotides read TGTGCCAGCAGTCCGGGACAGGGGGCGCGGGGACCTGAAGCTTTCTTT.

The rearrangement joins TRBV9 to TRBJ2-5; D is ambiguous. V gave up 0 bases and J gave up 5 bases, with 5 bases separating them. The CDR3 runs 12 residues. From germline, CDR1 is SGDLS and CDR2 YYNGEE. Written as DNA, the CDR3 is TGTGCCAGCAGCGTAGTCGGGGAGACCCAGTACTTC. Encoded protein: CASSVVGETQYF.

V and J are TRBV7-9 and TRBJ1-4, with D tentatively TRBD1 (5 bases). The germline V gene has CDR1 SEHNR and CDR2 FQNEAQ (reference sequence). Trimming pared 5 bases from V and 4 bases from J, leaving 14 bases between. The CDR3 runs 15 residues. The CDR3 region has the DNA TGTGCCAGCAGCGCTTCCGGGACTTTTAATGAAAAACTGTTTTTT. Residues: CASSASGTFNEKLFF.

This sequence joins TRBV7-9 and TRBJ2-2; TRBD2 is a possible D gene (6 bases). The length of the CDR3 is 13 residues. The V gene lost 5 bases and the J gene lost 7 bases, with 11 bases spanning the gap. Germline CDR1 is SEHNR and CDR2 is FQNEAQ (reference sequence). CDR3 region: CASSRLEVGELFF. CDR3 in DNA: TGTGCCAGCAGCCGACTAGAAGTCGGGGAGCTGTTTTTT.

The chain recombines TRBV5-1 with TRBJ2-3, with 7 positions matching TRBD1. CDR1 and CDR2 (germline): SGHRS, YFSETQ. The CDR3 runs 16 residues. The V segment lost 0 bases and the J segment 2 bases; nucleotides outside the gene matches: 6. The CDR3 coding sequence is TGCGCCAGCAGCTTGGAAGGGGGCGCCTCCACAGATACGCAGTATTTT. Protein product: CASSLEGGASTDTQYF.

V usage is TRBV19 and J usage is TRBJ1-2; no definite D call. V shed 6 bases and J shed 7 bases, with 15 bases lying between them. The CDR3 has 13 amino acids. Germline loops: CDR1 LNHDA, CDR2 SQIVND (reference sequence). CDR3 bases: TGTGCCAGTAGGGGTCAGGATACAGCTGGCTACACCTTC. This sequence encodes CASRGQDTAGYTF.

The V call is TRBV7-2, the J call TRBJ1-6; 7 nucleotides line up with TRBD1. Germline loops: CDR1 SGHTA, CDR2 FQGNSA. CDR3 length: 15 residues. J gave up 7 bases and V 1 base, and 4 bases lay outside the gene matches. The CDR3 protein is CASSLGPGQNSPLHF. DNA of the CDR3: TGTGCCAGCAGCTTAGGACCGGGACAGAATTCACCCCTCCACTTT.

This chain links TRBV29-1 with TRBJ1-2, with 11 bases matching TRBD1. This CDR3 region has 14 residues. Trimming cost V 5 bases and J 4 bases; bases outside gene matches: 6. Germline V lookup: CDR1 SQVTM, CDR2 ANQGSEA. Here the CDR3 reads CSVPGTGGSYGYTF. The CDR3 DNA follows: TGCAGCGTTCCCGGGACAGGGGGGAGCTATGGCTACACCTTC.

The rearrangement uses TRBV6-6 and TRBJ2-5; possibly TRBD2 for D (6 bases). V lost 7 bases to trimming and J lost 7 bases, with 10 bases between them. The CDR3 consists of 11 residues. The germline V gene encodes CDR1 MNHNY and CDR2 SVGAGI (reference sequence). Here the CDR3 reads CASTVGGTQYF. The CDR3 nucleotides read TGTGCCAGCACCGTCGGGGGGACCCAGTACTTC.

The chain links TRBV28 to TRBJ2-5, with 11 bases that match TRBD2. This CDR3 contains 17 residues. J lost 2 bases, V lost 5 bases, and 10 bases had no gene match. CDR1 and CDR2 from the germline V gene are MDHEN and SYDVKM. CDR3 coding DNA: TGTGCCAGCAGTCCCTATCTAGCGGGGGGCGGGCAAGAGACCCAGTACTTC. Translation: CASSPYLAGGGQETQYF.

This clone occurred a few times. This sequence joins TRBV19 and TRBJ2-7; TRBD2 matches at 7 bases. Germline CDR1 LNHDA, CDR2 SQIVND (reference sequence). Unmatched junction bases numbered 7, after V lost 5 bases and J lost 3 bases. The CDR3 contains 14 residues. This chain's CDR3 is CASSPVGGGYEQYF. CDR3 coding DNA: TGTGCCAGTAGTCCCGTGGGCGGGGGCTACGAGCAGTACTTC.

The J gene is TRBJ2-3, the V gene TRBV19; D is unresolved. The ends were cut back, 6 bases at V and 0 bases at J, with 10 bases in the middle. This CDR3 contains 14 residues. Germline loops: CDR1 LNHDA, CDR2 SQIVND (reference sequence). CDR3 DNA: TGTGCCAGTAGGACACATACTAGCACAGATACGCAGTATTTT. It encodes CASRTHTSTDTQYF.

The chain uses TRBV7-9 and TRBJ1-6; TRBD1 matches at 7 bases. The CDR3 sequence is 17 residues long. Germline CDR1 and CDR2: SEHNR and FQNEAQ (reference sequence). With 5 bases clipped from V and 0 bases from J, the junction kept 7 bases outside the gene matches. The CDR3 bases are TGTGCCAGCAGCGGGACAGCTTTGAGCTCCTATAATTCACCCCTCCACTTT. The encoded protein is CASSGTALSSYNSPLHF.

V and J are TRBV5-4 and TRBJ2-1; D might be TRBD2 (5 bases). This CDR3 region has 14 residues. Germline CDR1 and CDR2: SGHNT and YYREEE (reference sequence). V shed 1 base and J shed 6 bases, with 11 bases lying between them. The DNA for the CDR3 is TGTGCCAGCAGCTTGTTCCGAGCGGTCAATGAGCAGTTCTTC. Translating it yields CASSLFRAVNEQFF.

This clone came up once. The CDR3 region has the DNA TGTGCCAGCAGTAGCCCTAGCGGGGACCTTGAAGAGACCCAGTACTTC. This encodes CASSSPSGDLEETQYF. The chain joins TRBV28 to TRBJ2-5; TRBD2 aligns across 9 bases. This CDR3 has 16 amino acids. Germline CDR1 reads MDHEN; CDR2 reads SYDVKM. V was clipped by 5 bases and J by 3 bases; unmatched bases: 10.

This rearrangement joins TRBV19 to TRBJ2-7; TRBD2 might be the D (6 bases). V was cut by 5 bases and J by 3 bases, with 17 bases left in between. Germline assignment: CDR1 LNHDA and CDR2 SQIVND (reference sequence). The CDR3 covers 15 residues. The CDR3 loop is CASSSGTPTIYEQYF. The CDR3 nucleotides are TGTGCCAGTAGTTCCGGGACTCCTACAATCTACGAGCAGTACTTC.

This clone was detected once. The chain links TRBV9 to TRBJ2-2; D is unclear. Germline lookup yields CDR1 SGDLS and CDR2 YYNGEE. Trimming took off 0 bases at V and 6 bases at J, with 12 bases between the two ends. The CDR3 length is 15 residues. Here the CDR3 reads CASSVGLGTAGELFF. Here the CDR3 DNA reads TGTGCCAGCAGCGTAGGGCTAGGTACGGCCGGGGAGCTGTTTTTT.